This T cell receptor (beta chain) was sequenced in a study of cytomegalovirus exposure and HLA in healthy donors. Overall study results and limits: It was 150 to 200 TCR beta chains that were listed as cytomegalovirus-associated. Later work found most CMV-associated TCR beta chains apparently HLA-restricted. Earlier results showed most TCR beta V segments being productive about 87% or about 30% of the time.

Trimming cost V 6 bases and J 0 bases; bases outside gene matches: 1. Germline CDR1 MNHNS, CDR2 SASEGT. The CDR3 is made up of 13 amino acids. On this clone itself: Its antigen is unknown.

With 60 Vbeta and 13 Jbeta primers, the PCR was carried out. The method was immunoSEQ multiplex PCR; TCRdb's version includes in-frame clones alone and lacks a portion of them. The sample data list around 84,000 clones. The sequence derives from a young man in good health and CMV-seronegative. Input material: PBMCs. The rearrangement joins TRBV6-1 to TRBJ2-7, with 8 positions matching TRBD2. CDR3 amino acids: CASRGTSSYEQYF. In nucleotides, the CDR3 is TGTGCCAGCAGAGGGACTAGCTCCTACGAGCAGTACTTC.